A single sample gave rise to the 16 T cell receptor beta chains below, sequenced in a study of blood T cell repertoires in COVID-19 (TCRdb year 2020). Libraries came from the immunoSEQ multiplex PCR assay. TCRdb mirrors the immuneACCESS table, restricted to in-frame sequences. Some clones are absent from its copies; in checked studies, under half trace to an unresolved V gene, and the reason for the others is unknown. For this sample the table gives 180,000 or so clones, of which around 85% were detected only once. The top ten clonotypes cover about 1.2% of the sample. Input material: peripheral blood. Receptor source: a man between 60 and 70 years old who had recovered from COVID-19.

This chain joins TRBV11-2 and TRBJ1-1; D unresolved. Between the trimmed V and J ends, which lost 1 base and 1 base, there was a span of 7 bases. The germline gives CDR1 SGHAT, CDR2 FQNNGV. This CDR3 region has 14 residues. Written as DNA, the CDR3 is TGTGCCAGCAGCTTAGCTGCCGGGAACACTGAAGCTTTCTTT. Translation gives CASSLAAGNTEAFF.

The chain uses TRBV28 and TRBJ2-7; tentatively, D is TRBD1 (6 bases). Per germline, CDR1 MDHEN and CDR2 SYDVKM. The CDR3 loop spans 13 amino acids. Trimming stripped 4 bases from V and 2 bases from J, with 9 bases between. The CDR3 bases are TGTGCCAGCAGTTCAGGGGAGCCCTACGAGCAGTACTTC. Translating gives CASSSGEPYEQYF.

This clone was counted between two and nine times. This sequence joins TRBV6-5 and TRBJ1-1; D may be TRBD1 (6 bases). V lost 10 bases to trimming and J lost 7 bases, with 16 bases between them. This CDR3 is 12 amino acids long. Germline-derived CDR1 and CDR2 are MNHEY and SVGAGI. CDR3 amino acids: CATGSQGREAFF. In nucleotides, the CDR3 is TGTGCCACCGGGTCACAGGGACGTGAAGCTTTCTTT.

The chain uses TRBV5-1 and TRBJ2-5; 9 nucleotides agree with TRBD2. Germline V gene lookup returns CDR1 SGHRS and CDR2 YFSETQ. The CDR3 sequence is 15 residues long. J lost 5 bases, V lost 0 bases, and 5 bases had no gene match. This chain's CDR3 is CASSLGGGAVETQYF. CDR3 nucleotides: TGCGCCAGCAGCTTGGGCGGGGGGGCCGTGGAGACCCAGTACTTC.

Here the CDR3 reads CATSRDRGESSYNEQFF. The DNA of the CDR3 is TGTGCCACCAGCAGAGATCGGGGGGAGAGCTCCTACAATGAGCAGTTCTTC. The chain links TRBV15 to TRBJ2-1; 7 bases are shared with TRBD2. Germline V CDR1 and CDR2: LNHNV, YYDKDF (reference sequence). This CDR3 region has 17 residues. Trimming removed 0 bases from V and 0 bases from J; junction bases left unmatched: 5.

Only a few counts were recorded for this clone. An end of the junction differs from the germline gene, which may be a read error. The rearrangement uses TRBV7-7 and TRBJ2-7; TRBD1 is a possible D gene (5 bases). The CDR3 is made up of 14 amino acids. The germline V gene encodes CDR1 SSHAT and CDR2 FNYEAQ (reference sequence). The CDR3 nucleotides read TGTGCTAGCAGCCCGGACATAGGGCGCTACGAGCAGTACTTC. It yields the protein CASSPDIGRYEQYF.

The CDR3 bases are TGTGCCAGCAGCTTAGAGGACAGGGAGTTTCGTGGCTACACCTTC. Its translation: CASSLEDREFRGYTF. This rearrangement joins TRBV7-6 to TRBJ1-2; 8 nucleotides match TRBD1. V trimming: 1 base; J trimming: 7 bases; junction bases outside the gene matches: 8. The CDR3 is made up of 15 amino acids. Germline-derived CDR1 and CDR2 are SGHVS and FNYEAQ.

The CDR3 nucleotides are TGTGCCAGCAGCTTAGGAGCTTTATACGAGCAGTACTTC. Translation: CASSLGALYEQYF. The genes are TRBV13 and TRBJ2-7; D unclear. The CDR3 has 13 residues. Trimming removed 0 bases at V and 4 bases at J, with 7 bases between. Germline lookup yields CDR1 PRHDT and CDR2 FYEKMQ (reference sequence).

This chain connects TRBV6-5 to TRBJ2-7, with D perhaps matching TRBD1 (6 bases). V shed 0 bases and J shed 4 bases, with 13 bases lying between them. CDR3 length equals 15 residues. Germline V gives CDR1 MNHEY, CDR2 SVGAGI. CDR3 sequence (DNA): TGTGCCAGCAGTTACTCGGCAGGGGAAATATACGAGCAGTACTTC. Protein sequence: CASSYSAGEIYEQYF.

The chain combines TRBV2 with TRBJ2-1; TRBD1 matches at 9 bases. Germline values: CDR1 SNHLY, CDR2 FYNNEI. The CDR3 runs to 12 residues. V shed 8 bases and J 8 bases; nucleotides not matched to a gene: 4. CDR3 sequence (DNA): TGTGCCAGCGGACAGGGGATCCATGAGCAGTTCTTC. Translated, it gives CASGQGIHEQFF.

This chain connects TRBV9 to TRBJ1-1; 9 positions match TRBD1. Germline V gene data show CDR1 as SGDLS and CDR2 as YYNGEE. V was pared by 4 bases and J by 1 base, with 2 bases of the junction left unmatched. The CDR3 contains 14 residues. In nucleotides, the CDR3 is TGTGCCAGCAGCAAGGACAGGGGGAACACTGAAGCTTTCTTT. Translated: CASSKDRGNTEAFF. Filled out from reference TRBV9 and TRBJ1-1, the complete variable domain reads DSGVTQTPKHLITATGQRVTLRCSPRSGDLSVYWYQQSLDQGLQFLIQYYNGEERAKGNILERFSAQQFPDLHSELNLSSLELGDSALYFCASSKDRGNTEAFFGQGTRLTVV.

V and J are TRBV19 and TRBJ2-2; 12 nucleotides agree with TRBD2. The junction had 4 bases not matched to a gene; V was cut back by 5 bases and J by 0 bases. The CDR3 is 17 residues long. The germline gives CDR1 LNHDA, CDR2 SQIVND (reference sequence). This CDR3 reads CASSGLAGGTNTGELFF. The CDR3 nucleotides are TGTGCCAGTAGTGGGCTAGCGGGGGGGACGAACACCGGGGAGCTGTTTTTT.

The genes are TRBV5-6 and TRBJ1-5; tentatively, D is TRBD1 (5 bases). Trimming took off 4 bases at V and 3 bases at J, with 14 bases between the two ends. CDR3 length: 15 amino acids. Germline CDR1 is SGHDT and CDR2 is YYEEEE. The CDR3 DNA sequence: TGTGCCAGCAGCCTTCGGGGGGTAATCAATCAGCCCCAGCATTTT. Its translation is CASSLRGVINQPQHF.

The CDR3 region has the DNA TGCGCCAGCAGCTACCGGGGTGGGGTGAACACTGAAGCTTTCTTT. Its protein is CASSYRGGVNTEAFF. V gene TRBV5-1 combines with J gene TRBJ1-1, with D uncertain. V was clipped by 3 bases and J by 0 bases, with 12 bases between them. Per the germline V gene, CDR1 is SGHRS and CDR2 is YFSETQ. The CDR3 covers 15 residues.

The chain recombines TRBV6-4 with TRBJ2-5; a possible D gene is TRBD1 (5 bases). The germline V gene has CDR1 MRHNA and CDR2 SNTAGT. The CDR3 contains 13 residues. The ends were cut back, 2 bases at V and 5 bases at J, with 9 bases in the middle. CDR3 bases: TGTGCCAGCAGTGACCACCCAGGGGAGACCCAGTACTTC. Its protein is CASSDHPGETQYF.

V gene TRBV19 combines with J gene TRBJ2-4, with 12 bases matching TRBD2. Germline lookup yields CDR1 LNHDA and CDR2 SQIVND (reference sequence). The length of the CDR3 is 15 residues. Trimming at V came to 5 bases and at J to 3 bases, leaving 2 bases not matched to a gene. CDR3 DNA sequence: TGTGCCAGTAGTCGACTAGCGGGGGTCAAAAACATTCAGTACTTC. It yields the protein CASSRLAGVKNIQYF.